What follows describes a single T cell receptor beta chain. In the study's own analysis: How many nucleated cells were present was estimated from reference gene primer amplification. Generated by immunoSEQ multiplex PCR, the TCRdb table keeps only in-frame clones and is missing some. From that table come the V and J calls and clone size; the DNA was used to work out D and trimming. The repertoire has some 180,000 clones, approximately 90% of them found once; the top ten carry roughly 19%. This CDR3 has 13 residues. Germline V gives CDR1 SQVTM, CDR2 ANQGSEA. Trimming at V came to 6 bases and at J to 4 bases, leaving 7 bases not matched to a gene. The sample is drawn from a study of blood T cell repertoires in COVID-19. Study in general: The samples span acute and convalescent COVID-19 from the United States, Italy and Spain. Sources were T cells, B-cell-depleted T cells, or PBMCs; the material itself was cDNA or gDNA.

Seattle participants joined during active infection and were tracked over time. The sample was peripheral blood. The chain uses TRBV29-1 and TRBJ1-2; 8 nucleotides agree with TRBD1. The origin of this receptor is a man in his fifties with COVID-19, enrolled during active disease. The CDR3 sequence is CSVGTGLFYGYTF. The CDR3 bases are TGCAGCGTCGGGACAGGCCTGTTCTATGGCTACACCTTC.